This paragraph covers one T cell receptor beta chain sequence. The source of the sample is a study of blood T cell repertoires in COVID-19. Study information: Samples representing acute and convalescent COVID-19 were sourced from the United States, Italy and Spain. In each case, the material was cDNA or gDNA derived from T cells, B-cell-depleted T cells, or PBMCs.

This CDR3 is 20 amino acids long. CDR1 and CDR2 (germline): SGHRS, YFSETQ. V trimming: 0 bases; J trimming: 4 bases; junction bases outside the gene matches: 13. TCRdb's copy holds only in-frame clones and misses some; the assay was immunoSEQ multiplex PCR. The table shows fewer than 300,000 clones, with around four fifths occurring only once. Material: peripheral blood. This TCR was sampled from a man older than 75 with acute or convalescent COVID-19. The genes are TRBV5-1 and TRBJ2-1; 13 bases agree with TRBD2. CDR3 amino acids: CASSLVGLAGNARAYNEQFF. The CDR3 DNA sequence: TGCGCCAGCAGCTTGGTGGGACTAGCGGGAAACGCCCGGGCATACAATGAGCAGTTCTTC.